The 23 T cell receptor beta chains below were found in one sample sequenced in a study of OX40 agonist ivuxolimab in advanced cancers. The repertoire was sequenced with immunoSEQ multiplex PCR; TCRdb's copy has only in-frame clones and lacks some. The table shows some 22,000 clones, with roughly 83% occurring only once. The sequencing used CD4+ or CD8+ T cells sorted from blood, collected in a trial of the OX40 agonist ivuxolimab. The receptors originated from an adult with an advanced solid tumor such as melanoma, head and neck, liver or kidney cancer.

This clone appeared a few times. Other DNA sequences from this sample encode an identical CDR3 as well. This chain's CDR3 is CASSFGQAYEQYF. CDR3 nucleotide sequence: TGTGCCAGCAGTTTCGGACAGGCCTACGAGCAGTACTTC. The chain combines TRBV28 with TRBJ2-7, with 7 nucleotides matching TRBD1. Germline values: CDR1 MDHEN, CDR2 SYDVKM. The junction had 1 base not matched to a gene; V was cut back by 3 bases and J by 2 bases. CDR3 length: 13 residues. Using reference TRBV28 and TRBJ2-7 for the parts outside the CDR3, the full variable domain is DVKVTQSSRYLVKRTGEKVFLECVQDMDHENMFWYRQDPGLGLRLIYFSYDVKMKEKGDIPEGYSVSREKKERFSLILESASTNQTSMYLCASSFGQAYEQYFGPGTRLTVT.

This clone occurred a few times. The chain has TRBV2 and TRBJ2-2, with TRBD2 matching over 7 bases. CDR1 and CDR2 (germline): SNHLY, FYNNEI. V dropped 8 bases and J dropped 4; count of bases not matched to a gene: 10. This CDR3 region has 15 residues. The CDR3 protein is CASRAVASGTGELFF. For the CDR3, the DNA is TGTGCCAGCCGGGCGGTGGCTAGCGGCACCGGGGAGCTGTTTTTT.

V and J are TRBV28 and TRBJ2-3; TRBD2 matches 12 bases. From germline, CDR1 is MDHEN and CDR2 SYDVKM. The CDR3 sequence is 16 residues long. With 4 bases clipped from V and 4 bases from J, the junction kept 6 bases outside the gene matches. The CDR3 here is CASSSTSGRGADTQYF. The CDR3 DNA reads as TGTGCCAGCAGTTCGACTAGCGGGAGAGGTGCAGATACGCAGTATTTT.

The chain couples TRBV4-1 to TRBJ2-5; D is uncertain. The assigned J gene may be wrong: the sequence end matches TRBJ2-7 better. CDR1 MGHRA and CDR2 YSYEKL come from the germline V gene. The CDR3 length is 12 residues. The CDR3 loop reads CASSQDYYEQYF. The CDR3 coding sequence is TGCGCCAGCAGCCAAGATTACTACGAGCAGTACTTC.

The chain is built from TRBV25-1 and TRBJ2-7, with no clear D. Germline V CDR1 and CDR2: MGHDK, SYGVNS. The CDR3 is 14 amino acids. V was pared by 3 bases and J by 5 bases, with 14 bases between. CDR3 DNA sequence: TGTGCCAGCAGTGAGCCTTCCCCCCAGCACGAGCAGTACTTC. The encoded protein is CASSEPSPQHEQYF.

This clone came up once. The chain has TRBV15 and TRBJ2-1; 7 bases align to TRBD2. The germline V gene has CDR1 LNHNV and CDR2 YYDKDF (reference sequence). There are 15 residues in the CDR3. J lost 8 bases, V lost 0 bases, and 7 bases had no gene match. The CDR3 nucleotides are TGTGCCACCAGCAGAGATTTCGGGGGAGGGGATGAGCAGTTCTTC. Protein sequence: CATSRDFGGGDEQFF.

The CDR3, as DNA: TGTGCCAGCAGTTACTCGGCGGGGGGGGTAGATACGCAGTATTTT. Translation gives CASSYSAGGVDTQYF. The chain employs TRBV6-5 and TRBJ2-3, with 9 positions matching TRBD2. The V gene end was trimmed by 0 bases and the J gene end by 5 bases; junction bases not matched to a gene: 3. The CDR3 has 15 amino acids. Germline assignment: CDR1 MNHEY and CDR2 SVGAGI.

This clone is deemed medium-sized. The V gene is TRBV11-2, the J gene TRBJ2-7, with unresolved D. Germline-derived CDR1 and CDR2 are SGHAT and FQNNGV. Trimming cost V 5 bases and J 6 bases, with 23 bases left between them. This CDR3 region has 16 residues. CDR3: CASSPWVPAPSAEQYF. CDR3 coding DNA: TGTGCCAGCAGCCCCTGGGTCCCGGCCCCGTCTGCCGAGCAGTACTTC.

Here the CDR3 DNA reads TGTGCCAGCAGCTCCGAAGGTGAAAAACTGTTTTTT. Translated: CASSSEGEKLFF. The chain has TRBV13 and TRBJ1-4; D unresolved. Per germline, CDR1 PRHDT and CDR2 FYEKMQ (reference sequence). The CDR3 totals 12 residues. V was trimmed by 4 bases and J by 7 bases, leaving 7 bases between them.

This clone turned up a few times. This sequence joins TRBV5-5 and TRBJ2-7; D call uncertain. Germline V gene data show CDR1 as SGHKS and CDR2 as YYEKEE (reference sequence). The CDR3 spans 13 residues. V lost 0 bases to trimming and J lost 1 base, with 5 bases between them. CDR3 in amino acids: CASSLGVSYEQYF. Here the CDR3 DNA reads TGTGCCAGCAGCTTGGGGGTATCCTACGAGCAGTACTTC.

This chain connects TRBV6-1 to TRBJ2-2; 9 nucleotides align to TRBD2. Trimming removed 2 bases from V and 5 bases from J; junction bases left unmatched: 3. Germline-derived CDR1 and CDR2 are MNHNS and SASEGT. This CDR3 region has 15 residues. The CDR3 spells CASSETSGGTGELFF. As DNA, the CDR3 is TGTGCCAGCAGTGAAACCAGCGGGGGGACCGGGGAGCTGTTTTTT.

This clone was observed a single time. This chain uses TRBV7-3 with TRBJ1-1; 7 bases map to TRBD1. V lost 5 bases and J lost 2; bases outside the gene matches: 11. The CDR3 has 16 amino acids. Germline CDR1 SGHTA, CDR2 FQGTGA. The CDR3 sequence is CASSPEVTGPNTEAFF. CDR3 DNA: TGTGCCAGCAGCCCCGAAGTGACAGGGCCCAACACTGAAGCTTTCTTT.

Notes on this clone: Within the sample, other DNA sequences also encode this same CDR3. The chain is built from TRBV7-6 and TRBJ2-3; D is unresolved. This CDR3 has 13 residues. Trimming pared 2 bases from V and 4 bases from J, leaving 7 bases between. Germline V gives CDR1 SGHVS, CDR2 FNYEAQ. The CDR3 sequence is CASSLSLSDTQYF. CDR3 coding DNA: TGTGCCAGCAGCTTATCTCTCTCAGATACGCAGTATTTT.

J is TRBJ2-7 and V is TRBV10-3; perhaps TRBD2 as D (5 bases). V was cut by 0 bases and J by 5 bases, with 11 bases left in between. The CDR3 is 14 amino acids. Germline CDR1 reads ENHRY; CDR2 reads SYGVKD. CDR3 DNA sequence: TGTGCCATCAGTGAGTCTGGCGGAGGAGACGAGCAGTACTTC. This gives the protein CAISESGGGDEQYF.

As to this clone: The junction departs from the called germline gene at one end, perhaps through a read error. Other DNA sequences from this sample encode an identical CDR3 as well. V is TRBV7-9 and J is TRBJ1-2; possibly TRBD1 for D (5 bases). The CDR3 consists of 13 residues. The germline gives CDR1 SEHNR, CDR2 FQNEAQ (reference sequence). This CDR3 reads CASSSGPLYGYTF. In nucleotides, the CDR3 is TGTGCTAGCAGCTCGGGACCGCTCTATGGCTACACCTTC. The whole variable domain, filled in from reference TRBV7-9 and TRBJ1-2, reads DTGVSQNPRHKITKRGQNVTFRCDPISEHNRLYWYRQTLGQGPEFLTYFQNEAQLEKSRLLSDRFSAERPKGSFSTLEIQRTEQGDSAMYLCASSSGPLYGYTFGSGTRLTVV.

By share, this clone ranks as medium-sized. The gene calls are TRBV7-8 and TRBJ2-3; 14 positions agree with TRBD2. The CDR3 has 20 residues. Germline values: CDR1 SGHVS, CDR2 FQNEAQ. The junction had 12 bases not matched to a gene; V was cut back by 3 bases and J by 1 base. The DNA for the CDR3 is TGTGCCAGCAGCTTCAACCCGGGACTAGCGGGAGTGTCTGGCACAGATACGCAGTATTTT. Residues: CASSFNPGLAGVSGTDTQYF.

This clone was found once. V usage is TRBV6-1 and J usage is TRBJ1-1; D is ambiguous. V shed 1 base and J shed 4 bases, with 7 bases lying between them. Germline V gene data show CDR1 as MNHNS and CDR2 as SASEGT. The CDR3 is 13 residues long. CDR3 nucleotides: TGTGCCAGCAGTGAAGAAGAAACCACTGAAGCTTTCTTT. Amino acid sequence: CASSEEETTEAFF.

This clone occurred a few times. The chain combines TRBV11-3 with TRBJ2-2, with D perhaps matching TRBD1 or TRBD2 (7 bases each). The CDR3 is 17 amino acids. Per the germline V gene, CDR1 is SGHNT and CDR2 is YENEEA. With 5 bases removed from V and 5 bases from J, the gap between germline ends came to 21 bases. CDR3 in amino acids: CASSRTHRGAGTGELFF. CDR3 DNA sequence: TGTGCCAGCAGCCGAACTCACAGGGGAGCGGGGACCGGGGAGCTGTTTTTT.

This clone was seen more than once but under ten times. This rearrangement joins TRBV6-7 to TRBJ2-5; 13 bases map to TRBD2. TRBV6-7 counts as an open reading frame of uncertain function. The CDR3 runs to 15 residues. The J segment lost 3 bases and the V segment lost 10 bases, leaving 8 bases of the junction unmatched. In DNA, the CDR3 is TGTGCCACCAGCGGACTAGCGGGAGTTGAAGAGACCCAGTACTTC. This encodes CATSGLAGVEETQYF.

The V call is TRBV5-5, the J call TRBJ1-4, with unresolved D. Germline V lookup: CDR1 SGHKS, CDR2 YYEKEE (reference sequence). The CDR3 loop spans 16 amino acids. V was pared by 2 bases and J by 0 bases, with 11 bases between. DNA for the CDR3: TGTGCCAGCAGCTTCTTGGGTATTGCAACTAATGAAAAACTGTTTTTT. Translation: CASSFLGIATNEKLFF.

This chain links TRBV4-2 with TRBJ1-3; D uncertain. Trimming took 0 bases from V and 4 from J, leaving 10 bases between them. The CDR3 runs 15 residues. Germline V gene data show CDR1 as LGHNA and CDR2 as YNFKEQ. CDR3 in DNA: TGTGCCAGCAGCCAAGAACCGTCCCCAGGAAACACCATATATTTT. Protein product: CASSQEPSPGNTIYF.

CDR3 amino acids: CASSPPIGLFTDTQYF. In DNA, the CDR3 is TGTGCCAGCTCACCACCGATAGGGCTGTTCACAGATACGCAGTATTTT. The chain uses TRBV18 and TRBJ2-3, with D unresolved. Germline CDR1 and CDR2: KGHSH and LQKENI. The length of the CDR3 is 16 residues. V shed 0 bases and J shed 2 bases, with 12 bases lying between them.

The chain recombines TRBV7-9 with TRBJ2-5, with D perhaps TRBD2 (5 bases). The last part of the DNA fits TRBJ2-7 better; the J call may be wrong. CDR3 length equals 12 residues. Germline V gene lookup returns CDR1 SEHNR and CDR2 FQNEAQ (reference sequence). The CDR3 DNA follows: TGTGCCAGCAGCCCGGGGAAGGGCGAGCAGTACTTC. It specifies CASSPGKGEQYF.